This TCR beta chain derives from a study of shared clonotypes between healthy human individuals. Method: immunoSEQ multiplex PCR; TCRdb's copy keeps in-frame clones and lacks some. The table shows under 1,100,000 clones, with 60% to 80% occurring only once. V lost 1 base to trimming and J lost 0 bases, with 11 bases between them. The CDR3 extends over 16 amino acids. Looked up from germline, CDR1 is SEHNR and CDR2 is FQNEAQ (reference sequence). The receptor's source is a man between 18 and 29 years old in good health. This chain connects TRBV7-9 to TRBJ2-3; D perhaps matches TRBD2 (5 bases). Input material: memory CD4+ T cells sorted from blood. Regarding subset: CD45RA-negative fraction. DNA for the CDR3: TGTGCCAGCAGCTTAGGATTGAGGGCGAGCACAGATACGCAGTATTTT. This gives the protein CASSLGLRASTDTQYF.